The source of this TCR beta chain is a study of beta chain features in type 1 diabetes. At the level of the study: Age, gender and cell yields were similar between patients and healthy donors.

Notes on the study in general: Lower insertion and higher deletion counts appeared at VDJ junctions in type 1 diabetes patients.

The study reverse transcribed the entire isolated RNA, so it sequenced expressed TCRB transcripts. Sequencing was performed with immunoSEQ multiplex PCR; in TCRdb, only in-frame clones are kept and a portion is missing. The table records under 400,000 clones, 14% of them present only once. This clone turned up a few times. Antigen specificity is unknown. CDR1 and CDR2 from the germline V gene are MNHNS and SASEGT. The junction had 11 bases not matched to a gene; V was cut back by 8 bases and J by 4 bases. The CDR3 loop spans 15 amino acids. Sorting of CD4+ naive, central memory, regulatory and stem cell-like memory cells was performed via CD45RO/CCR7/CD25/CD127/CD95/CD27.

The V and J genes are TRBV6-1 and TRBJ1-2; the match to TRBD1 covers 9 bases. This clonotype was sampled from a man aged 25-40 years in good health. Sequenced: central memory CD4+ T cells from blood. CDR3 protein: CASGKEQGAGYGYTF. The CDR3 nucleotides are TGTGCCAGCGGGAAAGAACAGGGGGCCGGCTATGGCTACACCTTC.